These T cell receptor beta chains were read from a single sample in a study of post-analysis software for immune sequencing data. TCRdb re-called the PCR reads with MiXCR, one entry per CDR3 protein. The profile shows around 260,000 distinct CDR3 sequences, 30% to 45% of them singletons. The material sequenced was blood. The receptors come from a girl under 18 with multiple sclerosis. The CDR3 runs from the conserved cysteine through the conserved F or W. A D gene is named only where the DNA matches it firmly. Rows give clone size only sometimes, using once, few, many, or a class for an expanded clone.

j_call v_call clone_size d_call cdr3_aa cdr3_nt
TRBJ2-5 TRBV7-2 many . CASSLEGSLQTQYF TGTGCCAGCAGCTTAGAGGGGTCATTGCAGACCCAGTACTTC
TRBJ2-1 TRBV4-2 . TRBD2 CASTTSASSYNEQFF TGTGCCAGCACGACTAGCGCCAGCTCCTACAATGAGCAGTTCTTC
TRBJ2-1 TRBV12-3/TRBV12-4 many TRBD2 CASSFAGGTYDEQFF TGTGCCAGCAGTTTTGCGGGAGGGACTTACGATGAGCAGTTCTTC
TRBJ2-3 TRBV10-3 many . CAISEPGGTDTQYF TGTGCCATCAGTGAACCGGGGGGCACAGATACGCAGTATTTT
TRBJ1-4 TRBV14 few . CASSQALQGLNEKLFF TGTGCCAGCAGCCAAGCACTTCAGGGGCTTAATGAAAAACTGTTTTTT
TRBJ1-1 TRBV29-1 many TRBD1 CSVDGTGMNTEAFF TGCAGCGTTGACGGGACAGGTATGAACACTGAAGCTTTCTTT
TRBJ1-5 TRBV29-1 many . CSVGDQPQHF TGCAGCGTTGGGGATCAGCCCCAGCATTTT
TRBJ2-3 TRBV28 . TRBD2 CASSFRGLEGEAQYF TGTGCCAGCAGTTTCCGGGGACTAGAGGGGGAGGCGCAGTATTTT
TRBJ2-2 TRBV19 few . CASRDTGSSGELFF TGTGCCAGTAGGGACACAGGGTCGTCCGGGGAGCTGTTTTTT
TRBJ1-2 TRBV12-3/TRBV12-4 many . CASRGAKNQGYTF TGTGCCAGCAGGGGGGCCAAAAACCAGGGCTACACCTTC
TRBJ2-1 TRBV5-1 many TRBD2 CASSLVLARENEQFF TGCGCCAGCAGCTTGGTTCTAGCGCGGGAGAATGAGCAGTTCTTC
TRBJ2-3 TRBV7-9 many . CASSFGGYSTDTQYF TGTGCCAGCAGCTTTGGCGGATATAGCACAGATACGCAGTATTTT
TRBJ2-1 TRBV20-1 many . CSASPSQPTYNEQFF TGCAGTGCTAGTCCATCTCAGCCAACCTACAATGAGCAGTTCTTC
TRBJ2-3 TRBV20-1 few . CSARGTLTDTQYF TGCAGTGCTAGAGGGACTCTCACAGATACGCAGTATTTT
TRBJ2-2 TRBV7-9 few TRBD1 CASSFGTGTNTGELFF TGTGCCAGCAGCTTCGGGACAGGGACGAACACCGGGGAGCTGTTTTTT
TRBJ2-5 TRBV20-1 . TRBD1 CSARYSRQGQETQYF TGCAGTGCTAGATACTCTCGACAGGGCCAAGAGACCCAGTACTTC
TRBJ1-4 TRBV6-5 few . CASSYGTVNEKLFF TGTGCCAGCAGTTACGGGACGGTTAATGAAAAACTGTTTTTT
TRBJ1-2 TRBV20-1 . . CSASPLDQGLDGYTF TGCAGTGCTAGCCCGCTGGACCAGGGATTGGATGGCTACACCTTC
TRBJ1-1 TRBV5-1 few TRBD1 CASSPGTVMNTEAFF TGCGCCAGCAGCCCTGGGACAGTCATGAACACTGAAGCTTTCTTT
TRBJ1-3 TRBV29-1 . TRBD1 CSAGDRVGGNTIYF TGCAGCGCAGGAGACAGGGTGGGCGGAAACACCATATATTTT
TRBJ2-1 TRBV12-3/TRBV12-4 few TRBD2 CASSRTSGTNEQFF TGTGCCAGCAGTAGGACTAGCGGGACCAATGAGCAGTTCTTC
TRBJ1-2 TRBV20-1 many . CSARDKAEYASYTF TGCAGTGCTAGAGATAAGGCGGAGTATGCCAGCTACACCTTC
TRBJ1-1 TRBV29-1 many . CSAIPLGGETEAFF TGCAGCGCTATCCCACTGGGAGGAGAAACTGAAGCTTTCTTT
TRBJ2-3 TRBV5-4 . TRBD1 CASSLPRQGLTDTQYF TGTGCCAGCAGCTTGCCGAGACAGGGTTTAACGGATACGCAGTATTTT
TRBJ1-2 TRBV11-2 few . CASIPSGRGYGYTF TGTGCCAGCATCCCCTCCGGGAGGGGCTATGGCTACACCTTC
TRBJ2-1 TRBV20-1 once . CSARDWAGTEQFF TGCAGTGCTAGAGATTGGGCCGGGACGGAGCAGTTCTTC
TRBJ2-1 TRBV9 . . CASSAPGGKLDNEQFF TGTGCCAGCAGCGCCCCCGGCGGGAAGTTGGACAATGAGCAGTTCTTC
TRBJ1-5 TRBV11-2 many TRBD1 CASSLGDRENQPQHF TGTGCCAGCAGCTTAGGGGACAGAGAGAATCAGCCCCAGCATTTT
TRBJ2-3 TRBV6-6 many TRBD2 CASSLAGGVDTQYF TGTGCCAGCAGTTTAGCGGGAGGAGTAGATACGCAGTATTTT
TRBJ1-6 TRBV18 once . CASSPKVQNSYNSPLHF TGTGCCAGCTCACCAAAAGTACAGAACTCCTATAATTCACCCCTCCACTTT
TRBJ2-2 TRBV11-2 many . CASSNRGGLYTGELFF TGTGCCAGCAGCAACCGTGGGGGGCTGTACACCGGGGAGCTGTTTTTT
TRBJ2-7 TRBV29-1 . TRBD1 CSGTQGHSYEQYF TGCAGCGGTACACAGGGGCACTCCTACGAGCAGTACTTC
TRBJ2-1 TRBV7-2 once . CASNKAQGNEQFF TGTGCCAGCAACAAAGCACAGGGAAATGAGCAGTTCTTC
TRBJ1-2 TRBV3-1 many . CASSLQGQGYGYTF TGTGCCAGCAGCCTACAGGGCCAGGGCTATGGCTACACCTTC
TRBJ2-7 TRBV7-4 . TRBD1 CASSLGGTGRSGEQYF TGTGCCAGCAGCTTAGGAGGGACAGGGAGATCGGGAGAGCAGTACTTC
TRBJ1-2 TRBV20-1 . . CSASSAEVSNYGYTF TGCAGTGCTAGTTCGGCTGAGGTCTCTAACTATGGCTACACCTTC